The text below deals with one TCR beta chain. Its binding antigen is unknown. Per-base quality was not reported, and no clone a single base away is much larger than it. The entry originates in a study of T cell responses to AZD1222 COVID-19 vaccine (dated by TCRdb to the early 2020s). At the level of the whole study: AZD1222 recipients given second doses at about 4 weeks or at about 12 weeks were pooled, since spike-specific TCR depth and breadth were not found to differ between the two schedules. A total of about 230 trial participants underwent TCR sequencing, of whom nearly 210 received two doses of AZD1222 and about 26 received two doses of the MenACWY control vaccine. Trial participants were enrolled by age into 18-55, 56-69 and 70-plus year subgroups, with roughly 160, 29 and 62 TCR-sequenced participants respectively. The research as a whole found: Because no day 14 peak-response samples were available, repertoires were characterized only after the peak T cell response. The 56-69-year group was small, and its depth increase did not reach significance, likely because of low power. Only a handful of AZD1222 recipients were SARS-CoV-2 seropositive at baseline, limiting conclusions about previously exposed vaccinees. Nearly half of unique spike-specific TCRs reportedly recognized epitopes outside regions mutated in the B.1.351 and B.1.1.7 variants. A significant rise in spike-specific TCR breadth and depth was observed after two AZD1222 doses relative to day 0 and relative to MenACWY recipients. Vaccine-associated CD4 TCRs spanned the whole spike protein, with dominant responses in regions 160-218 and 743-854. Participants were mostly white British, with more females than males. The authors suggested clonal diversity may have been underestimated.

The CDR3 regions of human TCRbeta chains were analyzed by immunosequencing. Per the original workflow: Repertoire TCRs were checked for matches against a reference library of SARS-CoV-2-specific TCRs that had been generated using the MIRA antigen-specificity platform. Breadth meant the fraction of unique TCRs that were SARS-CoV-2-associated, whereas depth meant the fraction of total T cells that were SARS-CoV-2-associated. Using the MIRA data, each spike-specific TCR was mapped to the spike region that the TCR reacts to and placed in a CD4 or CD8 class. Log10-transformed breadth and depth values were compared by one-way ANOVA with Sidak's multiple comparisons tests. This immuneACCESS table, as held by TCRdb, lists in-frame sequences with V and J called but not all clones. Of the missing ones, under half trace to an unresolved V gene in checked studies; the others have no known cause. V and J calls and clone size are as listed in that table; D and trimming were resolved from the DNA. The sample has about 120,000 clones on record, approximately 89% of them singletons. The ten largest clones capture under 6.5% of the sample.

At the junction V is shortened by 2 bases and J by 8 bases, with 13 bases in between. The germline V gene specifies SGHVS as CDR1 and FQNEAQ as CDR2. The CDR3 has 14 amino acids, counting the end cysteine and phenylalanine. The sequence is cut down to CDR3 DNA, 42 bases in frame from base 1. What this sample's time point label stands for: baseline before first vaccination. Samples from vaccinated people were obtained from the UK trials COV001 and COV002, which included a single-blind randomized controlled phase 2/3 trial of AZD1222 (ChAdOx1 nCoV-19) in healthy adults. For TCRbeta chain sequencing, PBMC samples from trial participants were taken at day 0 and at day 28 after the second dose.

The input for sequencing was peripheral blood, taken on day 0 of AZD1222 vaccination. This chain joins TRBV7-8 to TRBJ2-1; the D gene could be either TRBD1 or TRBD2, each agreeing at 6 bases. This clonotype was sampled from an adult in good health. The DNA sequence reads TGTGCCAGCAGCTTAAATCCGGGGGCCGATGAGCAGTTCTTC. This translates into CASSLNPGADEQFF.